These 30 T cell receptor beta chains share one sample of origin, sequenced in a study of lymphopenia after photon versus proton radiotherapy. Assay: immunoSEQ multiplex PCR; the TCRdb copy retains only in-frame clones and omits some. The top ten hold about 2.3% of the sample, which has 50,000 to 75,000 clones, 86% seen once. Sequencing was performed on peripheral blood, taken from a patient treated with photon-based radiotherapy. Receptor source: a man in his forties or fifties with gastric cancer.

This chain uses TRBV7-6 with TRBJ1-1, with D uncertain. The germline gives CDR1 SGHVS, CDR2 FNYEAQ. The length of the CDR3 is 14 residues. With 2 bases removed from V and 2 bases from J, the gap between germline ends came to 9 bases. The CDR3 nucleotides read TGTGCCAGCAGCTTATCGCCCGAAAACACTGAAGCTTTCTTT. It yields the protein CASSLSPENTEAFF.

This chain links TRBV6-5 with TRBJ1-2; 7 bases agree with TRBD1. Germline assignment: CDR1 MNHEY and CDR2 SVGAGI. With 11 bases clipped from V and 4 bases from J, the junction kept 13 bases outside the gene matches. The CDR3 spans 14 residues. CDR3 DNA sequence: TGTGCCGCAGCAGGGGACAGTACTTTCTATGGCTACACCTTC. Its protein product is CAAAGDSTFYGYTF.

V and J are TRBV4-2 and TRBJ1-2; 9 bases map to TRBD1. V gave up 0 bases and J gave up 4 bases; unmatched junction bases: 6. This CDR3 spans 16 amino acids. The germline CDR1 and CDR2 sequences are LGHNA and YNFKEQ. The CDR3 DNA sequence: TGTGCCAGCAGCCAAGAGTACGGGACAGGGCCCTATGGCTACACCTTC. This codes for CASSQEYGTGPYGYTF.

The chain's CDR3 is CASSVTQGAYTGELFF. In DNA form, the CDR3 reads TGTGCCAGCAGCGTAACACAGGGGGCTTACACCGGGGAGCTGTTTTTT. The chain uses TRBV9 and TRBJ2-2; 9 nucleotides agree with TRBD1. Germline CDR1 is SGDLS and CDR2 is YYNGEE. Trimming cost V 1 base and J 3 bases; bases outside gene matches: 4. CDR3 length equals 16 residues.

V usage is TRBV5-4 and J usage is TRBJ2-7, with a weak D call TRBD1 (6 bases). Germline values: CDR1 SGHNT, CDR2 YYREEE (reference sequence). There are 14 residues in the CDR3. Deletions cut 0 bases from V and 4 bases from J, with 11 bases between. In nucleotides, the CDR3 is TGTGCCAGCAGCTTGGGCCAGGGGCTTTACGAGCAGTACTTC. Residues: CASSLGQGLYEQYF.

The chain employs TRBV12-5 and TRBJ2-5, with D possibly TRBD2 on 5 matching bases. Germline V gives CDR1 LGHNT, CDR2 FRNRAP. Between the trimmed V and J ends, which lost 6 bases and 1 base, there was a span of 12 bases. The CDR3 runs to 14 residues. CDR3 in DNA: TGTGCTAGTGGCCCGGGGTCTGGCCAAGAGACCCAGTACTTC. Translation gives CASGPGSGQETQYF.

V gene TRBV4-2 combines with J gene TRBJ2-1, with D possibly being TRBD2 (6 bases). Deletions cut 0 bases from V and 13 bases from J, with 22 bases between. Germline CDR1 reads LGHNA; CDR2 reads YNFKEQ. This CDR3 comprises 16 residues. The CDR3 reads CASSQDWDSPAPGQFF. The CDR3 DNA is TGTGCCAGCAGCCAAGATTGGGACTCGCCCGCCCCCGGACAGTTCTTC.

This clone was detected only once. This chain connects TRBV15 to TRBJ2-3; 7 bases match TRBD1. Germline-derived CDR1 and CDR2 are LNHNV and YYDKDF (reference sequence). Trimming took 5 bases from V and 3 from J; bases not matched to a gene: 11. The CDR3 contains 16 residues. CDR3 bases: TGTGCCACCAGCCAAATGGGACAGCGGACGACAGATACGCAGTATTTT. This gives the protein CATSQMGQRTTDTQYF.

The chain recombines TRBV30 with TRBJ1-3, with D possibly TRBD1 on 5 matching bases. The CDR3 runs to 14 residues. V was clipped by 3 bases and J by 4 bases, with 13 bases between them. Germline CDR1 GTSNPN, CDR2 SVGIG (reference sequence). The CDR3 DNA reads TGTGCCTGGAGGTCGACAGTAGCCGGAAACACCATATATTTT. It specifies CAWRSTVAGNTIYF.

The gene calls are TRBV5-6 and TRBJ2-3, with D maybe TRBD1 (6 bases). This CDR3 spans 16 amino acids. The V and J ends lost 2 bases and 3 bases respectively, with 16 bases between them. Looked up from germline, CDR1 is SGHDT and CDR2 is YYEEEE. The CDR3 nucleotides read TGTGCCAGCAGCTTCGGTCAGGGGACCCAGACAGATACGCAGTATTTT. Its translation: CASSFGQGTQTDTQYF.

The chain employs TRBV7-9 and TRBJ1-3; D is uncertain. This CDR3 comprises 11 residues. The V gene's germline CDR1 is SEHNR and CDR2 FQNEAQ (reference sequence). With 5 bases removed from V and 9 bases from J, the gap between germline ends came to 8 bases. The CDR3 loop reads CASSPGGTIYF. CDR3 nucleotides: TGTGCCAGCAGCCCGGGAGGCACCATATATTTT.

This sequence joins TRBV7-9 and TRBJ2-7, with 7 bases that match TRBD1. V lost 1 base and J lost 1; bases outside the gene matches: 1. Germline loops: CDR1 SEHNR, CDR2 FQNEAQ (reference sequence). The CDR3 loop spans 14 amino acids. The DNA for the CDR3 is TGTGCCAGCAGCTTAGGGACAGGATCCTACGAGCAGTACTTC. Protein product: CASSLGTGSYEQYF.

The chain combines TRBV7-2 with TRBJ1-3, with D possibly being TRBD1 (6 bases). The CDR3 contains 16 residues. Trimming stripped 3 bases from V and 4 bases from J, with 16 bases between. The germline gives CDR1 SGHTA, CDR2 FQGNSA. The CDR3: CASSFLGGRKGNTIYF. CDR3 bases: TGTGCCAGCAGCTTCCTAGGGGGTAGGAAGGGAAACACCATATATTTT.

The chain combines TRBV7-9 with TRBJ2-7; 9 positions agree with TRBD1. There are 16 residues in the CDR3. Germline V CDR1 and CDR2: SEHNR, FQNEAQ (reference sequence). V trimming: 1 base; J trimming: 0 bases; junction bases outside the gene matches: 4. DNA for the CDR3: TGTGCCAGCAGCTTAGTAGTGACAGGGGGCTCCTACGAGCAGTACTTC. Amino acids: CASSLVVTGGSYEQYF.

This clone was counted only a few times. The J gene is TRBJ1-3, the V gene TRBV30, with D possibly matching TRBD1 (6 bases). Germline V CDR1 and CDR2: GTSNPN, SVGIG (reference sequence). The germline V and J ends were trimmed by 0 bases and 8 bases, with 17 bases remaining between them. The CDR3 totals 15 residues. The CDR3 sequence: CAWSVRSGVAYTIYF. In DNA, the CDR3 is TGTGCCTGGAGTGTACGGTCAGGGGTGGCCTACACCATATATTTT.

A single count supports this clone. The V and J genes are TRBV27 and TRBJ1-2; D perhaps matches TRBD1 (5 bases). In germline, CDR1 is MNHEY, CDR2 SMNVEV (reference sequence). Trimming took off 0 bases at V and 7 bases at J, with 18 bases between the two ends. The CDR3 sequence is 16 residues long. CDR3 in DNA: TGTGCCAGCAGTTTATCACCTACGGACATTTTGCGTGGCTACACCTTC. This sequence encodes CASSLSPTDILRGYTF.

V and J are TRBV2 and TRBJ1-6, with D perhaps matching TRBD1 (6 bases). Trimming took off 7 bases at V and 9 bases at J, with 16 bases between the two ends. CDR3 size: 14 residues. Germline V lookup: CDR1 SNHLY, CDR2 FYNNEI. For the CDR3, the DNA is TGTGCCAGCAAGGAGACAGGTCAGGGTTCACCCCTCCACTTT. It is translated as CASKETGQGSPLHF.

This chain uses TRBV5-4 with TRBJ2-1; possible D gene TRBD1, 6 bases. CDR3 size: 15 residues. V lost 4 bases and J 2 bases, leaving 13 bases between the germline ends. Germline V gene data show CDR1 as SGHNT and CDR2 as YYREEE (reference sequence). The CDR3 here is CASSREGQTYNEQFF. DNA of the CDR3: TGTGCCAGCAGCCGCGAGGGACAAACCTACAATGAGCAGTTCTTC. Full variable domain (remainder filled in from reference TRBV5-4 and TRBJ2-1): ETGVTQSPTHLIKTRGQQVTLRCSSQSGHNTVSWYQQALGQGPQFIFQYYREEENGRGNFPPRFSGLQFPNYSSELNVNALELDDSALYLCASSREGQTYNEQFFGPGTRLTVL.

The V gene is TRBV5-1, the J gene TRBJ2-7; 7 bases are a match to TRBD1. The CDR3 sequence is 15 residues long. Germline V gene data show CDR1 as SGHRS and CDR2 as YFSETQ. With 0 bases clipped from V and 0 bases from J, the junction kept 3 bases outside the gene matches. The CDR3: CASSLGQGFSYEQYF. CDR3 coding DNA: TGCGCCAGCAGCTTGGGACAGGGTTTCTCCTACGAGCAGTACTTC.

Comments on this clone: It is unclear where the CDR3 begins or ends on the DNA, so no DNA is shown, and the CDR3 is as TCRdb lists it. The rearrangement uses TRBV12-2 and TRBJ1-4; TRBD1 is taken as the D call from the table, unchecked against the DNA. TRBV12-2 is deemed a pseudogene. The CDR3 spans 15 amino acids, including both terminal residues. CDR3 protein: CASRPFGTGNEKLFF.

The chain uses TRBV4-2 and TRBJ1-4; D remains unclear. Germline CDR1 is LGHNA and CDR2 is YNFKEQ. This CDR3 comprises 14 residues. V was shortened by 0 bases and J by 7 bases, with 9 bases between the two germline ends. CDR3 sequence: CASSQDPGSEKLFF. DNA of the CDR3: TGTGCCAGCAGCCAAGACCCGGGCAGTGAAAAACTGTTTTTT.

The chain employs TRBV18 and TRBJ1-1; D uncertain. The germline V gene encodes CDR1 KGHSH and CDR2 LQKENI. V was pared by 1 base and J by 5 bases, with 5 bases between. The CDR3 totals 12 residues. The CDR3 spells CASSPLGTEAFF. CDR3 in DNA: TGTGCCAGCTCACCACTAGGGACTGAAGCTTTCTTT.

The genes are TRBV7-2 and TRBJ1-2; D is ambiguous. The germline V and J ends were trimmed by 1 base and 4 bases, with 10 bases remaining between them. This CDR3 region has 14 residues. The V gene's germline CDR1 is SGHTA and CDR2 FQGNSA. CDR3 amino acids: CASSLENSGYGYTF. Written as DNA, the CDR3 is TGTGCCAGCAGCTTAGAAAACTCAGGCTATGGCTACACCTTC.

This clone was picked up a small number of times. The J gene is TRBJ1-5, the V gene TRBV6-4; a possible D gene is TRBD1 (5 bases). Trimming cost V 3 bases and J 6 bases, with 12 bases left between them. The germline CDR1 and CDR2 sequences are MRHNA and SNTAGT. The CDR3 runs to 14 residues. DNA for the CDR3: TGTGCCAGCAGTGAGGGGATAGGGGTTCAGCCCCAGCATTTT. Residues: CASSEGIGVQPQHF.

This clone occurred a few times. This chain links TRBV2 with TRBJ1-5; D not certain. From germline, CDR1 is SNHLY and CDR2 FYNNEI. CDR3 length equals 15 residues. Trimming took off 2 bases at V and 3 bases at J, with 11 bases between the two ends. For the CDR3, the DNA is TGTGCCAGCAGTGAATCGGGGTATCCCAATCAGCCCCAGCATTTT. The encoded protein is CASSESGYPNQPQHF.

The gene calls are TRBV6-5 and TRBJ2-7; D could derive from TRBD1 or TRBD2 (6 bases each). The CDR3 has 14 residues. Between the trimmed V and J ends, which lost 2 bases and 7 bases, there was a span of 15 bases. Looked up from germline, CDR1 is MNHEY and CDR2 is SVGAGI. The CDR3 here is CASSYGGTTGEQYF. DNA of the CDR3: TGTGCCAGCAGTTACGGGGGGACCACAGGGGAGCAGTACTTC.

The gene calls are TRBV6-5 and TRBJ2-5, with TRBD1 matching over 10 bases. Germline V gene sequence: CDR1 MNHEY, CDR2 SVGAGI. Trimming at V came to 8 bases and at J to 7 bases, leaving 7 bases not matched to a gene. The CDR3 is 13 amino acids. CDR3 loop: CASGPGTGVTQYF. CDR3 nucleotide sequence: TGTGCCAGCGGGCCGGGGACAGGGGTGACCCAGTACTTC.

This chain connects TRBV27 to TRBJ1-1, with 12 bases lining up with TRBD1. Germline CDR1 and CDR2: MNHEY and SMNVEV (reference sequence). CDR3 length: 15 residues. Trimming removed 4 bases from V and 5 bases from J; junction bases left unmatched: 5. CDR3 bases: TGTGCCAGCAGTTCGGGACAGGGGGCTCGTACTGAAGCTTTCTTT. It translates to CASSSGQGARTEAFF.

The chain employs TRBV29-1 and TRBJ1-1; no definite D call. The CDR3 consists of 14 residues. Germline CDR1 reads SQVTM; CDR2 reads ANQGSEA. The V gene lost 7 bases and the J gene lost 4 bases, with 19 bases spanning the gap. For the CDR3, the DNA is TGCAGCGCAGCCCCCAAGGGTATGAGCACTGAAGCTTTCTTT. Translation gives CSAAPKGMSTEAFF.

The chain joins TRBV7-2 to TRBJ1-1; unclear D gene. The CDR3 loop spans 14 amino acids. V dropped 3 bases and J dropped 2 bases, with 10 bases sitting between them. Germline CDR1 reads SGHTA; CDR2 reads FQGNSA. DNA for the CDR3: TGTGCCAGCAGCTTCTCAGCCCAAAACACTGAAGCTTTCTTT. It translates to CASSFSAQNTEAFF. Complete variable domain (other parts from reference TRBV7-2 and TRBJ1-1): GAGVSQSPSNKVTEKGKDVELRCDPISGHTALYWYRQSLGQGLEFLIYFQGNSAPDKSGLPSDRFSAERTGGSVSTLTIQRTQQEDSAVYLCASSFSAQNTEAFFGQGTRLTVV.